The clone carrying this T cell receptor beta chain has ten or more counts. The target antigen is unknown. Germline V gene sequence: CDR1 SGHAT, CDR2 FQDESV (reference sequence). With 5 bases clipped from V and 6 bases from J, the junction kept 9 bases outside the gene matches. The CDR3 length is 15 residues. Amplification yielded TCR beta CDR3 regions, with RNA transcripts as the source. Researchers ran a first-round RT-PCR on the TCR CDR3 using the HTBI primer set. TCRdb called the multiplex PCR reads again in MiXCR, with one record for every CDR3 protein. The sample has about 640,000 distinct CDR3 sequences; about 14% are singletons. These data belong to a study of T cells in Graves' hyperthyroidism and ophthalmopathy. Study-wide results and limits: In blood, most of the thyroid clonotypes expanded above 0.001 were also present. The model made its ophthalmopathy prediction, and onset followed a median around six months later. Patients with ophthalmopathy were separated from those with stable hyperthyroidism by a 13 V-J model.

The V and J genes are TRBV11-1 and TRBJ2-7; TRBD2 matches at 11 bases. Specimen: blood. This clonotype was obtained from a woman in her forties or fifties with Graves' ophthalmopathy. The CDR3 DNA reads TGTGCCAGCAGCCCATTAGCGGGAGGGTATGGCGAGCAGTACTTC. It codes for CASSPLAGGYGEQYF.